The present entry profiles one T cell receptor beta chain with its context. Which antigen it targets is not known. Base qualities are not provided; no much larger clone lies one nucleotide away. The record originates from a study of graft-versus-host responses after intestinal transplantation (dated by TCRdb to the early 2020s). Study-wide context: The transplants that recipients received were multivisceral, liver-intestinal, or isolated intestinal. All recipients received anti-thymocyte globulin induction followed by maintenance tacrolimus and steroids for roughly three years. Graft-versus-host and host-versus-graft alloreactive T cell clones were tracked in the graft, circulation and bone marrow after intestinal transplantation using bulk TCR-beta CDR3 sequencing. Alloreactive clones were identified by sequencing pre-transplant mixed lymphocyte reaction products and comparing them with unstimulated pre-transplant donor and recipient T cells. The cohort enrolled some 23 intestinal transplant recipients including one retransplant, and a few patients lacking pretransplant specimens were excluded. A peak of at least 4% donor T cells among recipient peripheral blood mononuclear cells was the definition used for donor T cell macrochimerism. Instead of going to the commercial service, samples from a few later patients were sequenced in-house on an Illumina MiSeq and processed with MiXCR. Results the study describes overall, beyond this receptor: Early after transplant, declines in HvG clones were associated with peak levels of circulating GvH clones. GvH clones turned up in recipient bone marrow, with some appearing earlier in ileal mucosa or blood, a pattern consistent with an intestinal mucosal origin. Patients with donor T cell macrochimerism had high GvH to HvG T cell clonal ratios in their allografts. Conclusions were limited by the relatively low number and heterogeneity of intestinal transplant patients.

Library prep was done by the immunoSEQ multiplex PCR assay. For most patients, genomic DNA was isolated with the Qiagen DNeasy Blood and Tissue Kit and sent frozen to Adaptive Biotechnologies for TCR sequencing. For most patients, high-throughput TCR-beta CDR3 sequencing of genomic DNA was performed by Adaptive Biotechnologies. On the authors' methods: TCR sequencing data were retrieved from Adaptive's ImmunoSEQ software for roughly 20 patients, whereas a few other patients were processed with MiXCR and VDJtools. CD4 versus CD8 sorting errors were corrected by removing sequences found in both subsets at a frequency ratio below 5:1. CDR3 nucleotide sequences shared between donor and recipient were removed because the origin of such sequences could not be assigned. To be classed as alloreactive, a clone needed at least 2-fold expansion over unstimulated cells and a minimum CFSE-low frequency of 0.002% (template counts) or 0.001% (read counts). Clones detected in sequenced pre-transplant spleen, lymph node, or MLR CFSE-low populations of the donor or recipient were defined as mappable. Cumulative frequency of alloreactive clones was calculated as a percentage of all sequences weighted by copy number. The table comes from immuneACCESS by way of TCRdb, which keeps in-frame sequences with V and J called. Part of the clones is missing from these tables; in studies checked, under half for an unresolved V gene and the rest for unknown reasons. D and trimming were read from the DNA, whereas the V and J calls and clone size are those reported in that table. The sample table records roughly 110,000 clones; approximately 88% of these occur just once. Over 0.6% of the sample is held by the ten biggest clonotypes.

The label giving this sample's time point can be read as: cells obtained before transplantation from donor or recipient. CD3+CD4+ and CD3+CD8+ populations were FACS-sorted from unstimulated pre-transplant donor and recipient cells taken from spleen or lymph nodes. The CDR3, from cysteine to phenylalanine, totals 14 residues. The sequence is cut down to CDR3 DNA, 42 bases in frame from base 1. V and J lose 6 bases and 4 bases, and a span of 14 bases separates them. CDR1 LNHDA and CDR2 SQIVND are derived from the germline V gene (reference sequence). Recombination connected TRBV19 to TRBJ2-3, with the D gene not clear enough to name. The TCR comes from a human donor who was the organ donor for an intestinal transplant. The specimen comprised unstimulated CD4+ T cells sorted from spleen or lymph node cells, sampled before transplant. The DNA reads TGTGCCAGTAGCCTGAGCTCTGCCTCAGATACGCAGTATTTT. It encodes CASSLSSASDTQYF.